A selection of T cell receptor beta chains follows, all from one sample in a study of shared clonotypes between healthy human individuals. Clones were sequenced by immunoSEQ multiplex PCR, and TCRdb holds only the in-frame ones, with some missing. The sample lists approximately 640,000 clones, around 91% occurring once. What was sequenced was memory CD8+ T cells from PBMCs. The receptors stem from a man between 18 and 35 years old in good health. Some clones in this sample may be carry-over from other donors' samples. The CDR3 runs from the conserved cysteine through the conserved F or W. Fields, in order: D gene, J gene, V gene, clone size, CDR3 DNA, CDR3 protein. A D gene is named only where the DNA matches it firmly. Part of the rows lack a size; the others show once, few, many or a class for expanded clones.

>.|TRBJ2-1|TRBV27|.
TGTGCCAGCAGAGCCGGGACTCACCCCTACAATGAGCAGTTCTTC
CASRAGTHPYNEQFF
>.|TRBJ1-4|TRBV9|.
TGTGCCAGCAGCGCTGGGATCGGTAGCGGGGCTAATGAAAAACTGTTTTTT
CASSAGIGSGANEKLFF
>.|TRBJ2-5|TRBV4-2|.
TGTGCCAGCAGCCAAGGAGCTCTTCCTAGGGAGACCCAGTACTTC
CASSQGALPRETQYF
>.|TRBJ2-5|TRBV7-2|once
TGTGCCAGCAGCTTGCGACTGGCGTACCAAGAGACCCAGTACTTC
CASSLRLAYQETQYF
>.|TRBJ1-1|TRBV7-9|once
TGTGCCAGCAGCTTAGGGAGGGGAGGGCCTTTTTCGGTAGCTTTCTTT
CASSLGRGGPFSVAFF
>.|TRBJ2-2|TRBV30|.
TGTGCCTGGAGTGTACGGTGGGACACTATCCCATCCACCGGGGAGCTGTTTTTT
CAWSVRWDTIPSTGELFF
>.|TRBJ2-1|TRBV28|.
TGTGCCAGCAGTTTAGTAAGCTCTTCCTCCTACAATGAGCAGTTCTTC
CASSLVSSSSYNEQFF
>.|TRBJ1-1|TRBV14|.
TGTGCCAGCAGCCAGGGACGCCAGGCTGAAGCTTTCTTT
CASSQGRQAEAFF
>.|TRBJ1-1|TRBV11-2|.
TGTGCCAGCAGCAAGCTTAGGGTACGGACGGCGAACACTGAAGCTTTCTTT
CASSKLRVRTANTEAFF
>.|TRBJ2-1|TRBV4-1|.
TGCGCCAGCAGCCAACGGGACGGTACATACAATGAGCAGTTCTTC
CASSQRDGTYNEQFF
>.|TRBJ2-2|TRBV21-1|.
TGTGCCAGCAGCAAAGCCCTTCCCACTAGATTTCATGCCGGGGAGCTGTTTTTT
CASSKALPTRFHAGELFF
>.|TRBJ2-3|TRBV19|.
TGTGCCAGTAGTATAGATATTAGCGGTAGCACAGATACGCAGTATTTT
CASSIDISGSTDTQYF
>.|TRBJ2-7|TRBV7-2|.
TGTGCCAGCAGCTTCCCCGGTAGGGCCTACGAGCAGTACTTC
CASSFPGRAYEQYF
>.|TRBJ1-2|TRBV10-1|.
TGCGCCAGCAGTGAAAGCCGGGGAGGCGGCTACACCTTC
CASSESRGGGYTF
>.|TRBJ1-2|TRBV6-6|once
TGTGCCAGCAGTTACCCGTCCACGTATGGCTACACCTTC
CASSYPSTYGYTF
>.|TRBJ1-4|TRBV10-2|.
TGCGCCAGCAGTGAGCCCTCGGGAGGGACGAGGGAAAAACTGTTTTTT
CASSEPSGGTREKLFF
>TRBD1|TRBJ2-1|TRBV10-3|.
TGTGCCATCCAGGGACAGGGGTCGGCGGTGGCGGCCAATGAGCAGTTCTTC
CAIQGQGSAVAANEQFF
>.|TRBJ1-4|TRBV7-8|.
TGTGCCAGCAGCTTAAGGAGGAGTGAAAAACTGTTTTTT
CASSLRRSEKLFF
>.|TRBJ2-1|TRBV29-1|.
TGCAGCGGACTCGTGTCCAATGAGCAGTTCTTC
CSGLVSNEQFF
>.|TRBJ1-2|TRBV28|.
TGTGCCAGCGACTCTCCTGGGCGAAAGAGACCCTATGGCTACACCTTC
CASDSPGRKRPYGYTF
>TRBD2|TRBJ2-3|TRBV29-1|.
TGCAGCGTTGGGGGAGGGGCGTTAAGGAGCGGGAGGACAGATACGCAGTATTTT
CSVGGGALRSGRTDTQYF
>.|TRBJ1-3|TRBV28|.
TGTGCCAGCAGTTCTCTTACAGAATTTGGCGGAAACACCATATATTTT
CASSSLTEFGGNTIYF
>TRBD1|TRBJ2-7|TRBV4-1|.
TGCGCCAGCAGCCAAGATGCCCTTACCGGGACAGGATCCTACGAGCAGTACTTC
CASSQDALTGTGSYEQYF
>TRBD1|TRBJ2-7|TRBV28|.
TGTGCCAGCAGTCACTACCGGGACAGGGGTCGCTCCGAGCAGTACTTC
CASSHYRDRGRSEQYF
>.|TRBJ1-2|TRBV30|.
TGTGCCTGGCGCCCCCCGGGGGAACTGATGTACACCTTC
CAWRPPGELMYTF
>TRBD1|TRBJ2-7|TRBV19|.
TGTGCCAGTAGTATTCTGGGACAGGGCTCCTACGAGCAGTACTTC
CASSILGQGSYEQYF
>.|TRBJ1-5|TRBV18|.
TGTGCCAGCTCAGGCGGGGGAGTTTATAGCAATCAGCCCCAGCATTTT
CASSGGGVYSNQPQHF
>TRBD2|TRBJ2-3|TRBV5-1|.
TGCGCCAGCAGCTTGGCCCCCGGGGAGCGGGAGGGCCCCACAGATACGCAGTATTTT
CASSLAPGEREGPTDTQYF
>.|TRBJ1-4|TRBV9|.
TGTGCCAGCAGCCCCACGGGCGCCACCAATGAAAAACTGTTTTTT
CASSPTGATNEKLFF
>.|TRBJ2-2|TRBV30|.
TGTGCCTGGACCGTGGAGGCACAGCCCGGGGAGCTGTTTTTT
CAWTVEAQPGELFF
>.|TRBJ2-3|TRBV27|.
TGTGCCAGCAGTTTATCGGGCAGATCTAGCACAGATACGCAGTATTTT
CASSLSGRSSTDTQYF
>TRBD1|TRBJ1-4|TRBV7-8|few
TGTGCCAGCAGCGCGGACAGGAGGAAACTGTTTTTT
CASSADRRKLFF
>.|TRBJ1-5|TRBV28|many
TGTGCCAGCAGTTTTGGGGGGCAGGGTCAGCCCCAGCATTTT
CASSFGGQGQPQHF
>TRBD2|TRBJ2-3|TRBV27|.
TGTGCCAGCAGCCACCTCCTGACTAGCGGTCCAGATACGCAGTATTTT
CASSHLLTSGPDTQYF
>.|TRBJ2-1|TRBV7-3|.
TGTGCCAGCAGCTTAGCGAGCTCCTACAATGAGCAGTTCTTC
CASSLASSYNEQFF
>.|TRBJ2-3|TRBV30|.
TGTGCCTGGAGTGTACTGTACGGAGTGCATACGCAGTATTTT
CAWSVLYGVHTQYF
>.|TRBJ1-2|TRBV27|.
TGTGCCAGCAGTTTATCGTGGAGGGTGGGCGGCTACACCTTC
CASSLSWRVGGYTF
>.|TRBJ2-2|TRBV6-6|.
TGTGCCAGCAGCCACATTAGCGGCGCGAACACCGGGGAGCTGTTTTTT
CASSHISGANTGELFF
>.|TRBJ2-1|TRBV5-4|once
TGTGCCAGCAGCTTGGAGGCACCCGAGCAGTTCTTC
CASSLEAPEQFF
>TRBD2|TRBJ2-5|TRBV9|once
TGTGCCAGCAGCGGTAGCGGGAGGCCGCAAGAGACCCAGTACTTC
CASSGSGRPQETQYF
>TRBD1|TRBJ1-1|TRBV15|.
TGTGCCACCAGCAGAACAGGGGGTCGAGACACTGAAGCTTTCTTT
CATSRTGGRDTEAFF
>TRBD1|TRBJ2-7|TRBV11-2|.
TGTGCCAGCAGCCTGGGACAGGGGGCCTACGAGCAGTACTTC
CASSLGQGAYEQYF
>.|TRBJ2-7|TRBV9|.
TGTGCCAGCAGCCAAACGGGCGGCTCCTACGAGCAGTACTTC
CASSQTGGSYEQYF
>TRBD1|TRBJ2-7|TRBV4-1|.
TGCGCCAGCAGCCTCGACAGGGGGGGGTACTACGAGCAGTACTTC
CASSLDRGGYYEQYF
>TRBD2|TRBJ2-7|TRBV7-9|.
TGTGCCAGCAGCCCCCATCCGGGACTAGCGTCGATCTACGAGCAGTACTTC
CASSPHPGLASIYEQYF
>.|TRBJ2-3|TRBV10-3|once
TGTGCCACCATGGCGGCTAGCAGGGCGGATACGCAGTATTTT
CATMAASRADTQYF
>.|TRBJ1-5|TRBV19|.
TGTGCCAGTATCCCAGGGGTAGGACAGCTCAATCAGCCCCAGCATTTT
CASIPGVGQLNQPQHF
>TRBD2|TRBJ2-1|TRBV7-3|.
TGTGCCAGCAGCCAGGGACTAGCGGGAGGCTTACTCTACAATGAGCAGTTCTTC
CASSQGLAGGLLYNEQFF
>TRBD2|TRBJ2-1|TRBV4-2|.
TGTGCCAGCAGCCCCATCGCGGGGGGGGTGGATGAGCAGTTCTTC
CASSPIAGGVDEQFF
>.|TRBJ2-1|TRBV10-3|.
TGTGCCATCAGTGAGTCCCGGGGCCATGAGCAGTTCTTC
CAISESRGHEQFF
>.|TRBJ1-2|TRBV6-5|.
TGTGCCACCCTTACTCAGGGCTACACCTTC
CATLTQGYTF
>.|TRBJ1-1|TRBV7-2|.
TGTGCCAGCAGCCCCCCTCGGGAGGCAGCTGAAGCTTTCTTT
CASSPPREAAEAFF
>TRBD2|TRBJ2-3|TRBV7-9|.
TGTGCCAGCAGTCGGCGGGGGGTTGCAGATACGCAGTATTTT
CASSRRGVADTQYF
>TRBD2|TRBJ2-7|TRBV28|.
TGTGCCAGCAGTTTAGCGGGAGCCCACGAGCAGTACTTC
CASSLAGAHEQYF
>TRBD2|TRBJ2-1|TRBV11-2|once
TGTGCCAGCAGGAATAATTGGGGGGGTGAGCAGTTCTTC
CASRNNWGGEQFF
>TRBD1|TRBJ1-5|TRBV27|few
TGTGCCAGCAGGAACAGGGGATATAGCAATCAGCCCCAGCATTTT
CASRNRGYSNQPQHF
>TRBD1|TRBJ1-1|TRBV7-2|.
TGTGCCAGCAGGTTTGGATCGGGACAGGGACCTGAAGCTTTCTTT
CASRFGSGQGPEAFF
>.|TRBJ1-3|TRBV4-1|.
TGCGCCAGCAGCCAGGTCGGCTCTGGAAACACCATATATTTT
CASSQVGSGNTIYF